A single sample gave rise to the 30 T cell receptor beta chains below, sequenced in a study of T cells in Graves' hyperthyroidism and ophthalmopathy. Amplified regions were TCR beta CDR3 sequences from RNA transcripts. The HTBI primer set served for first-round RT-PCR of the TCR CDR3. TCRdb re-called the multiplex PCR reads with MiXCR, one entry per CDR3 protein. The data contain a few hundred thousand distinct CDR3 sequences, under 25% of them singletons. The sample consisted of blood. These receptors were collected from a man between 18 and 35 years old with Graves' hyperthyroidism.

V is TRBV20-1 and J is TRBJ1-2; D is uncertain. The CDR3 runs to 14 residues. Trimming cost V 2 bases and J 2 bases, with 12 bases left between them. The V gene's germline CDR1 is DFQATT and CDR2 SNEGSKA (reference sequence). DNA for the CDR3: TGCAGTGCTAGACGGAGGCGAAACAACTATGGCTACACCTTC. Amino acid sequence: CSARRRRNNYGYTF.

This chain links TRBV11-2 with TRBJ1-3, with 8 nucleotides matching TRBD1. This CDR3 is 18 amino acids long. V was clipped by 5 bases and J by 0 bases; unmatched bases: 12. Germline CDR1 SGHAT, CDR2 FQNNGV. The chain's CDR3 is CASSPRTGRINSGNTIYF. The CDR3, as DNA: TGTGCCAGCAGCCCTAGGACAGGGAGGATTAACTCTGGAAACACCATATATTTT.

This clonotype occurred a few times. This chain links TRBV20-1 with TRBJ2-5, with 14 bases fitting TRBD2. The V segment lost 6 bases and the J segment 0 bases; nucleotides outside the gene matches: 9. This CDR3 region has 17 residues. The germline CDR1 and CDR2 sequences are DFQATT and SNEGSKA (reference sequence). CDR3 amino acids: CSASPGLAGEYQETQYF. CDR3 nucleotide sequence: TGCAGTGCCTCCCCGGGACTAGCGGGGGAGTACCAAGAGACCCAGTACTTC.

The sample holds many counts of this clonotype. The chain recombines TRBV6-1 with TRBJ2-7, with 9 bases that match TRBD1. The CDR3 runs 15 residues. In germline, CDR1 is MNHNS, CDR2 SASEGT. The V gene end was trimmed by 1 base and the J gene end by 5 bases; junction bases not matched to a gene: 6. The CDR3 bases are TGTGCCAGCAGTGAAGGCCGGGACAGGGTTCACGAGCAGTACTTC. It encodes CASSEGRDRVHEQYF.

The chain links TRBV5-1 to TRBJ1-2; D perhaps matches TRBD1 (5 bases). The CDR3 sequence is 15 residues long. Germline V gene sequence: CDR1 SGHRS, CDR2 YFSETQ. Trimming removed 4 bases from V and 3 bases from J, with 16 bases in between. The DNA of the CDR3 is TGCGCCAGCAGCAAGAAAGGGAGGGACTACTATGGCTACACCTTC. This gives the protein CASSKKGRDYYGYTF.

This clonotype appeared many times. V is TRBV6-1 and J is TRBJ1-2, with D perhaps TRBD1 (6 bases). The CDR3 runs 12 residues. The V end was cut by 2 bases, the J end by 8 bases, with 9 bases between. Germline V gene lookup returns CDR1 MNHNS and CDR2 SASEGT. Written as DNA, the CDR3 is TGTGCCAGCAGTGAACCGGGGGCCGGCTACACCTTC. Its translation: CASSEPGAGYTF.

This clonotype was observed a handful of times. J is TRBJ1-1 and V is TRBV19; no firm D call. CDR3 length: 17 amino acids. The germline gives CDR1 LNHDA, CDR2 SQIVND (reference sequence). V was cut by 6 bases and J by 1 base, with 21 bases left in between. The CDR3 sequence: CASSKGSDGPRNTEAFF. The CDR3 DNA follows: TGTGCCAGTAGCAAGGGATCGGACGGTCCGAGGAACACTGAAGCTTTCTTT.

There are a few counts of this clonotype. The rearrangement uses TRBV12-3 or TRBV12-4 and TRBJ2-5; 8 positions agree with TRBD1. V lost 6 bases to trimming and J lost 5 bases; unmatched junction nucleotides: 8. The CDR3 extends over 14 amino acids. The CDR3 loop reads CASSEDRAEETQYF. CDR3 nucleotide sequence: TGTGCCAGCAGCGAGGACAGGGCGGAGGAGACCCAGTACTTC.

A note on this clonotype: The missing conserved phenylalanine or tryptophan at the end of this CDR3 makes a read error likely. This chain connects TRBV4-1 to TRBJ1-3, with D possibly TRBD1 on 5 matching bases. V gave up 0 bases and J gave up 7 bases, with 16 bases separating them. CDR1 MGHRA and CDR2 YSYEKL come from the germline V gene. The CDR3 extends over 16 amino acids. CDR3 amino acids: CASSQDSGYGGNTIYY. The CDR3 DNA sequence: TGCGCCAGCAGCCAAGATTCGGGCTACGGGGGGAACACCATATATTAT.

In its sample, this clonotype was seen a few times. J is TRBJ2-7 and V is TRBV12-3 or TRBV12-4; TRBD2 aligns across 7 bases. Losses at the gene ends were 5 bases for V and 3 bases for J; bases not matched to a gene: 7. This CDR3 region has 14 residues. The CDR3 nucleotides read TGTGCCAGCAGTCCCGGGGGGAGAAACTACGAGCAGTACTTC. Translation: CASSPGGRNYEQYF.

This chain joins TRBV18 and TRBJ1-1, with D possibly TRBD1 on 6 matching bases. The CDR3 totals 18 residues. CDR1 and CDR2 (germline): KGHSH, LQKENI. The V end lost 6 bases, the J end lost 0 bases, and 23 bases lay between the germline ends. Here the CDR3 reads CASSQLPTGKGMNTEAFF. Written as DNA, the CDR3 is TGTGCCAGCTCTCAGCTGCCCACAGGGAAGGGGATGAACACTGAAGCTTTCTTT.

This clonotype was seen more than once but under ten times. The chain combines TRBV6-1 with TRBJ1-5, with D tentatively TRBD1 (5 bases). The CDR3 extends over 15 amino acids. Germline V CDR1 and CDR2: MNHNS, SASEGT. V lost 8 bases and J lost 2, with 16 bases in between. CDR3 sequence: CASDNPGTRNQPQHF. The CDR3 DNA is TGTGCCAGCGATAACCCCGGGACCCGCAATCAGCCCCAGCATTTT.

This clonotype was seen ten or more times. V gene TRBV27 combines with J gene TRBJ1-5; D unclear. Per the germline V gene, CDR1 is MNHEY and CDR2 is SMNVEV (reference sequence). V lost 5 bases to trimming and J lost 1 base, with 15 bases between them. This CDR3 has 16 residues. The DNA of the CDR3 is TGTGCCAGCAGTCCCCAAGGAATGGGGAGCAATCAGCCCCAGCATTTT. This codes for CASSPQGMGSNQPQHF.

Many counts were recorded for this clonotype. The chain has TRBV7-8 and TRBJ1-2; 12 bases align to TRBD1. Germline CDR1 SGHVS, CDR2 FQNEAQ. Trimming cost V 4 bases and J 5 bases; bases outside gene matches: 8. This CDR3 comprises 16 residues. As DNA, the CDR3 is TGTGCCAGCAGCTCCCGGGACAGGGGGCGCGAGTATGGCTACACCTTC. This translates into CASSSRDRGREYGYTF.

The rearrangement joins TRBV27 to TRBJ1-2; perhaps TRBD1 as D (5 bases). V dropped 2 bases and J dropped 0 bases, with 16 bases sitting between them. CDR3 length equals 17 residues. Looked up from germline, CDR1 is MNHEY and CDR2 is SMNVEV (reference sequence). The CDR3 coding sequence is TGTGCCAGCAGTTTAACCGCCACACAGGTCCCTAACTATGGCTACACCTTC. Protein: CASSLTATQVPNYGYTF.

This clonotype was seen ten or more times. This rearrangement joins TRBV11-2 to TRBJ2-2, with D tentatively TRBD2 (8 bases). Trimming left V 5 bases short and J 6 bases short, with 16 bases between. The CDR3 totals 15 residues. Per germline, CDR1 SGHAT and CDR2 FQNNGV. The CDR3 is CASSLPGGGPGELFF. The CDR3, as DNA: TGTGCCAGCAGCCTCCCGGGAGGGGGCCCCGGGGAGCTGTTTTTT.

This clonotype was detected only a few times. This sequence joins TRBV7-8 and TRBJ1-2, with a weak D call TRBD1 (6 bases). The CDR3 extends over 13 amino acids. The germline V gene encodes CDR1 SGHVS and CDR2 FQNEAQ. V gave up 3 bases and J gave up 8 bases, with 13 bases separating them. The CDR3 DNA follows: TGTGCCAGCAGCTTTAACCAACAGGGAGGCTACACCTTC. Its translation: CASSFNQQGGYTF.

The sample holds many counts of this clonotype. The gene calls are TRBV5-1 and TRBJ2-7; D is possibly TRBD1 (7 bases). The CDR3 consists of 13 residues. Per the germline V gene, CDR1 is SGHRS and CDR2 is YFSETQ. Deletions cut 4 bases from V and 4 bases from J, with 12 bases between. The CDR3 loop reads CASSAGTVYEQYF. CDR3 DNA sequence: TGCGCCAGCAGCGCGGGGACAGTGTACGAGCAGTACTTC.

This chain uses TRBV12-3 or TRBV12-4 with TRBJ2-4; the D is unclear. Trimming pared 6 bases from V and 5 bases from J, leaving 23 bases between. The length of the CDR3 is 17 residues. CDR3 DNA: TGTGCCAGCAGCCCCCTAGGTGGGCCAGGCGACCAAAACATTCAGTACTTC. It encodes CASSPLGGPGDQNIQYF.

This clonotype was detected many times. The chain carries TRBV6-5 and TRBJ2-5, with D tentatively TRBD2 (6 bases). V lost 4 bases to trimming and J lost 4 bases, with 13 bases between them. Germline values: CDR1 MNHEY, CDR2 SVGAGI. The CDR3 length is 14 residues. In DNA form, the CDR3 reads TGTGCCAGCAGTTTATTTACTAGCAGAGAGACCCAGTACTTC. It encodes CASSLFTSRETQYF.

The chain links TRBV4-2 to TRBJ2-5; D may be TRBD1 or TRBD2 (5 bases each). V was trimmed by 1 base and J by 4 bases, leaving 10 bases between them. The CDR3 runs 14 residues. Germline CDR1 reads LGHNA; CDR2 reads YNFKEQ. The CDR3 DNA reads TGTGCCAGCAGCCAAGCTGGGGGAACAGAGACCCAGTACTTC. Amino acids: CASSQAGGTETQYF.

In its sample, this clonotype was seen many times. The rearrangement uses TRBV20-1 and TRBJ1-1; D is possibly TRBD1 (6 bases). V shed 5 bases and J shed 5 bases, with 12 bases lying between them. Germline-derived CDR1 and CDR2 are DFQATT and SNEGSKA (reference sequence). This CDR3 spans 12 amino acids. CDR3 DNA: TGCAGTGCTTTTCCAGGGGAAACTGAAGCTTTCTTT. Residues: CSAFPGETEAFF.

This clonotype was seen only a few times. This chain joins TRBV4-2 and TRBJ2-6; 7 nucleotides line up with TRBD2. The CDR3 runs 20 residues. The germline CDR1 and CDR2 sequences are LGHNA and YNFKEQ. V shed 3 bases, J shed 0 bases, and the junction held 14 bases outside the gene matches. This CDR3 is CASSHPRREGRDSGANVLTF. As DNA, the CDR3 is TGTGCCAGCAGCCACCCACGGAGGGAGGGGCGAGACTCTGGGGCCAACGTCCTGACTTTC.

In its sample, this clonotype was seen once. The chain links TRBV12-5 to TRBJ2-7; 8 nucleotides align to TRBD1. The germline V gene encodes CDR1 LGHNT and CDR2 FRNRAP. There are 14 residues in the CDR3. V lost 9 bases to trimming and J lost 2 bases; unmatched junction nucleotides: 9. CDR3 sequence reads: CARTPGQVPYEQYF. Here the CDR3 DNA reads TGTGCTAGAACACCGGGACAGGTCCCCTACGAGCAGTACTTC.

In this sample, this clonotype turned up many times. The chain joins TRBV20-1 to TRBJ2-7, with a weak D call TRBD2 (7 bases). CDR3 length: 13 amino acids. The V end lost 5 bases, the J end lost 1 base, and 12 bases lay between the germline ends. Germline CDR1 and CDR2: DFQATT and SNEGSKA (reference sequence). The CDR3 is CSAWGGLSYEQYF. The CDR3 DNA is TGCAGTGCTTGGGGGGGCTTGTCCTACGAGCAGTACTTC.

This clonotype was seen repeatedly, ten times or more. One end of the junction is discordant with germline, which a read error may explain. The chain carries TRBV6-1 and TRBJ2-7; the D gene is possibly TRBD2 (5 bases). This CDR3 has 14 amino acids. The germline V gene has CDR1 MNHNS and CDR2 SASEGT. CDR3 in amino acids: CVSSEGGRPYEQYF. The CDR3 DNA follows: TGTGTCAGCAGTGAAGGAGGACGACCCTACGAGCAGTACTTC.

This clonotype was seen repeatedly, ten times or more. V is TRBV6-2 or TRBV6-3 and J is TRBJ1-3; no definite D call. This CDR3 is built from 13 residues. Per the germline V gene, CDR1 is MNHEY and CDR2 is SVGEGT. Between the trimmed V and J ends, which lost 6 bases and 1 base, there was a span of 7 bases. For the CDR3, the DNA is TGTGCCAGCAGGACATCGTCTGGAAACACCATATATTTT. Protein: CASRTSSGNTIYF.

The gene calls are TRBV7-8 and TRBJ2-5; D possibly uses TRBD1 or TRBD2 (6 bases each). Trimming left V 5 bases short and J 4 bases short, with 17 bases between. CDR1 SGHVS and CDR2 FQNEAQ come from the germline V gene. This CDR3 region has 15 residues. CDR3 coding DNA: TGTGCCAGCAGCCCTTGGGGGCAGGGAGGAGAGACCCAGTACTTC. Protein sequence: CASSPWGQGGETQYF.

This clonotype was counted only a few times. This chain links TRBV2 with TRBJ2-5, with D uncertain. Trimming took off 9 bases at V and 5 bases at J, with 10 bases between the two ends. Germline V gene lookup returns CDR1 SNHLY and CDR2 FYNNEI. The CDR3 has 11 amino acids. DNA of the CDR3: TGTGCCAGTGCCGACTGGGAGACCCAGTACTTC. Amino acid sequence: CASADWETQYF. Filled out from reference TRBV2 and TRBJ2-5, the complete variable domain reads EPEVTQTPSHQVTQMGQEVILRCVPISNHLYFYWYRQILGQKVEFLVSFYNNEISEKSEIFDDQFSVERPDGSNFTLKIRSTKLEDSAMYFCASADWETQYFGPGTRLLVL.

The table lists this clonotype with many counts. This chain links TRBV18 with TRBJ1-1; perhaps TRBD1 as D (5 bases). The CDR3 spans 13 residues. Germline V gene sequence: CDR1 KGHSH, CDR2 LQKENI. V lost 3 bases and J lost 6, with 11 bases in between. The CDR3 nucleotides read TGTGCCAGCTCACCGCAAGGGACGTCTGAAGCTTTCTTT. It is translated as CASSPQGTSEAFF.